A selection of T cell receptor beta chains follows, all from one sample in a study of blood T cells in healthy people across ages. TCRdb ran MiXCR on the 5' RACE reads and lists one entry per CDR3 protein. Of roughly 680,000 distinct CDR3 sequences in the sample, over 40% are singletons; the top ten hold 13%. Sequencing used blood. The source of these receptors is a woman over 75 in good health. Both conserved end residues are part of each CDR3. D genes are given only for firm matches. The listing skips clone size in some rows; elsewhere it reads once, few, many or a size class.

clone size	V gene	D gene	J gene	CDR3 protein	CDR3 DNA
-	TRBV5-5	-	TRBJ2-3	CASSLDTVGPDTQYF	TGTGCCAGCAGCTTGGATACCGTTGGTCCAGATACGCAGTATTTT
few	TRBV18	-	TRBJ1-2	CASSPAETTDGYTF	TGTGCCAGCTCACCAGCGGAGACAACTGATGGCTACACCTTC
-	TRBV4-2	TRBD2	TRBJ2-3	CASSQEGDLAGYTQYF	TGTGCCAGCAGCCAAGAAGGGGACCTAGCGGGGTATACGCAGTATTTT
-	TRBV5-1	-	TRBJ2-7	CASSSGPTWAYEQYF	TGCGCCAGCAGCTCGGGACCCACATGGGCCTACGAGCAGTACTTC
many	TRBV10-3	TRBD2	TRBJ2-1	CATDPGLAVNEQFF	TGTGCCACCGACCCGGGACTAGCGGTCAATGAGCAGTTCTTC
few	TRBV4-2	-	TRBJ1-6	CASSQDLAGWGSPLHF	TGTGCCAGCAGCCAAGATTTGGCAGGTTGGGGTTCACCCCTCCACTTT
-	TRBV6-5	-	TRBJ2-5	CASSYSGVGRYQETQYF	TGTGCCAGCAGTTACTCCGGAGTAGGGAGGTACCAAGAGACCCAGTACTTC
few	TRBV9	-	TRBJ2-7	CASNAQGLDEQYF	TGTGCCAGCAACGCACAGGGCCTCGACGAGCAGTACTTC
-	TRBV4-2	-	TRBJ2-1	CASSQEPVPSSYNEQFF	TGTGCCAGCAGCCAAGAGCCGGTTCCCAGCTCCTACAATGAGCAGTTCTTC
few	TRBV18	-	TRBJ2-5	CASSPPSSETQYF	TGTGCCAGCTCACCACCTAGTTCCGAGACCCAGTACTTC
-	TRBV2	-	TRBJ1-2	CASIGGDGGFYGYTF	TGTGCCAGCATTGGGGGCGATGGGGGATTCTATGGCTACACCTTC
few	TRBV12-3/TRBV12-4	TRBD2	TRBJ2-2	CASSFSGRGEGELFF	TGTGCCAGCAGTTTTAGCGGGAGGGGCGAAGGGGAGCTGTTTTTT
few	TRBV25-1	TRBD1	TRBJ1-2	CASSEGGTGGSLYGYTF	TGTGCCAGCAGTGAAGGGGGGACAGGGGGCTCCCTCTATGGCTACACCTTC
many	TRBV10-1	-	TRBJ2-7	CASSRTASYEQYF	TGCGCCAGCAGCCGGACAGCCTCCTACGAGCAGTACTTC
few	TRBV20-1	-	TRBJ1-5	CSARREGFDGNQPQHF	TGCAGTGCTAGAAGGGAGGGATTTGATGGCAATCAGCCCCAGCATTTT
many	TRBV6-2/TRBV6-3	-	TRBJ2-1	CASSTGLIRGNEQFF	TGTGCCAGCAGCACGGGCCTTATTCGGGGCAATGAGCAGTTCTTC
many	TRBV28	-	TRBJ2-5	CASRGSGLGETQYF	TGTGCCAGCAGGGGCTCGGGGTTAGGAGAGACCCAGTACTTC
many	TRBV24-1	TRBD2	TRBJ2-5	CATSGPGLIQETQYF	TGTGCCACCAGTGGGCCGGGACTAATCCAAGAGACCCAGTACTTC
many	TRBV25-1	-	TRBJ2-4	CASSGRGLAKNIQYF	TGTGCCAGCAGTGGCAGGGGCCTAGCCAAAAACATTCAGTACTTC
-	TRBV20-1	-	TRBJ2-1	CSVPVQEYNEQFF	TGCAGTGTTCCGGTACAGGAATACAATGAGCAGTTCTTC
-	TRBV5-6	-	TRBJ2-7	CASSLAYSSYEQYF	TGTGCCAGCAGCTTGGCCTATTCCTCCTACGAGCAGTACTTC
-	TRBV2	TRBD2	TRBJ2-5	CASSENGLVTSNEQYF	TGTGCCAGCAGCGAAAATGGACTAGTCACCTCCAATGAGCAGTACTTC
few	TRBV4-1	-	TRBJ2-5	CASSQEPMPSRNEQYF	TGCGCCAGCAGCCAAGAACCTATGCCTAGCCGCAATGAGCAGTACTTC
-	TRBV2	TRBD1	TRBJ1-1	CASSGTGGAEAFF	TGTGCCAGCAGCGGCACAGGGGGAGCTGAAGCTTTCTTT
-	TRBV7-3	-	TRBJ1-6	CASSLGKNSPLHF	TGTGCCAGCAGCTTAGGGAAAAATTCACCCCTCCACTTT
many	TRBV7-2	TRBD2	TRBJ2-1	CASSLEGLSYNEQFF	TGTGCCAGCAGCTTAGAGGGACTAAGCTACAATGAGCAGTTCTTC
-	TRBV5-1	-	TRBJ1-5	CASSFDQGRQPQHF	TGCGCCAGCAGCTTCGACCAGGGGAGACAGCCCCAGCATTTT
few	TRBV30	-	TRBJ2-6	CAWSIQSGANVLTF	TGTGCCTGGAGCATCCAATCTGGGGCCAACGTCCTGACTTTC
few	TRBV29-1	TRBD2	TRBJ2-2	CSVDGGRANTGELFF	TGCAGCGTTGACGGCGGGAGGGCGAACACCGGGGAGCTGTTTTTT
many	TRBV3-1	-	TRBJ2-3	CASSQSRSPTDTQYF	TGTGCCAGCAGCCAGAGCAGAAGCCCCACAGATACGCAGTATTTT
-	TRBV12-3/TRBV12-4	-	TRBJ1-5	CASSLPGLGNQPQHF	TGTGCCAGCAGTTTACCTGGACTGGGCAATCAGCCCCAGCATTTT
-	TRBV29-1	-	TRBJ2-7	CSVGASSSEQYF	TGCAGCGTTGGGGCTAGTAGTAGCGAGCAGTACTTC
many	TRBV20-1	TRBD2	TRBJ2-7	CSARELAAVPYEQYF	TGCAGTGCTAGAGAACTAGCGGCAGTACCCTACGAGCAGTACTTC
-	TRBV12-3/TRBV12-4	-	TRBJ2-4	CASSLPQSLAKDIQYF	TGTGCCAGCAGTTTGCCCCAGAGCTTGGCCAAAGACATTCAGTACTTC
-	TRBV2	-	TRBJ1-6	CASFRGTNNSSLHF	TGTGCCAGCTTCCGGGGGACAAATAATTCATCCCTCCACTTT
once	TRBV2	-	TRBJ2-5	CASTRDQKETQYF	TGTGCCAGTACCCGGGACCAAAAAGAGACCCAGTACTTC
-	TRBV6-4	TRBD2	TRBJ2-1	CASSDWGGSNEQFF	TGTGCCAGCAGTGACTGGGGGGGATCCAATGAGCAGTTCTTC
few	TRBV6-5	-	TRBJ2-2	CASSFLAPNTGELFF	TGTGCCAGCAGTTTCTTAGCCCCGAACACCGGGGAGCTGTTTTTT
-	TRBV6-6	-	TRBJ2-1	CASVQLESQFF	TGTGCCAGCGTACAGCTCGAGTCGCAGTTCTTC
-	TRBV29-1	TRBD2	TRBJ2-1	CSVETSGRFYSYNEQFF	TGCAGCGTTGAGACTAGCGGGAGATTTTACTCCTACAATGAGCAGTTCTTC
-	TRBV12-3/TRBV12-4	TRBD2	TRBJ2-1	CASSLGTSGNSYNEQFF	TGTGCCAGCAGCCTCGGGACTAGCGGAAACTCCTACAATGAGCAGTTCTTC
many	TRBV3-1	-	TRBJ2-7	CASSYRRDFLNEQYF	TGTGCCAGCAGCTACCGGAGGGACTTCCTTAACGAGCAGTACTTC
many	TRBV5-1	-	TRBJ1-2	CASSLGQINYGYTF	TGCGCCAGCAGCTTGGGACAGATTAACTATGGCTACACCTTC
many	TRBV2	TRBD2	TRBJ2-3	CASRGAGTSTDTQYF	TGTGCCAGCAGGGGAGCGGGGACTAGCACAGATACGCAGTATTTT
many	TRBV6-5	TRBD2	TRBJ2-3	CASSRPPGGQQYF	TGTGCCAGCAGTCGACCCCCGGGGGGGCAACAGTATTTT
-	TRBV20-1	TRBD2	TRBJ2-1	CSARDPVAGNEQFF	TGCAGTGCTAGAGATCCAGTAGCGGGCAATGAGCAGTTCTTC
once	TRBV20-1	TRBD2	TRBJ2-1	CSAPAGLAGEGVANEQFF	TGCAGTGCTCCCGCGGGACTAGCGGGAGAGGGGGTGGCCAATGAGCAGTTCTTC
-	TRBV7-9	-	TRBJ1-1	CASSWDNTEAFF	TGTGCCAGCAGCTGGGACAACACTGAAGCTTTCTTT
-	TRBV11-2	-	TRBJ2-1	CASSLGVGMDYNEQFF	TGTGCCAGCAGCTTAGGAGTTGGTATGGACTACAATGAGCAGTTCTTC
few	TRBV7-2	-	TRBJ1-2	CASAPLDRTGYTF	TGTGCCAGCGCCCCACTCGACAGGACTGGCTACACCTTC
-	TRBV7-2	-	TRBJ1-3	CASSFVGNTIYF	TGTGCCAGCAGCTTCGTAGGAAACACCATATATTTT